The next 6 T cell receptor beta chains were all read from a single sample in a study of blood T cells in healthy people across ages. For the second PCR, which ran for 7 to 11 cycles, a sample-barcoded 5' primer and a J-beta primer mix were used. TCRdb independently ran MiXCR on the 5' RACE reads; one entry per CDR3 protein. The sample carries about 630,000 distinct CDR3 sequences, around 21% recorded once. The sequencing sample was made of blood. These receptor sequences come from a man between 65 and 80 years old in good health.

The J gene is TRBJ2-5, the V gene TRBV27, with D perhaps TRBD2 (6 bases). The tail of the sequence fits TRBJ2-1 better, so the J call may be wrong. The V gene's germline CDR1 is MNHEY and CDR2 SMNVEV (reference sequence). This CDR3 spans 12 amino acids. The chain's CDR3 is CASSARDYEQFF. As DNA, the CDR3 is TGTGCCAGCAGTGCTCGGGACTATGAGCAGTTCTTC.

This clonotype was detected only a few times. This sequence joins TRBV11-2 and TRBJ2-1, with D unresolved. There are 14 residues in the CDR3. The germline V and J ends were trimmed by 0 bases and 6 bases, with 9 bases remaining between them. Germline lookup yields CDR1 SGHAT and CDR2 FQNNGV. The CDR3 region is CASSLDEYSNEQFF. CDR3 DNA: TGTGCCAGCAGCTTAGATGAATATAGCAATGAGCAGTTCTTC.

This sequence joins TRBV6-6 and TRBJ2-5, with D maybe TRBD1 (5 bases). Per germline, CDR1 MNHNY and CDR2 SVGAGI (reference sequence). The CDR3 extends over 14 amino acids. The V end lost 0 bases, the J end lost 0 bases, and 5 bases lay between the germline ends. The CDR3 DNA reads as TGTGCCAGCAGTTACTCCAGGGACCAAGAGACCCAGTACTTC. This gives the protein CASSYSRDQETQYF.

This clonotype was counted at least ten times. The genes are TRBV29-1 and TRBJ2-7; 16 positions agree with TRBD2. Trimming removed 5 bases from V and 5 bases from J; junction bases left unmatched: 6. Germline loops: CDR1 SQVTM, CDR2 ANQGSEA. There are 15 residues in the CDR3. CDR3 bases: TGCAGCGTTAGTGGGACTAGCGGGAGGGCCGACGAGCAGTACTTC. It codes for CSVSGTSGRADEQYF.

This sequence joins TRBV4-2 and TRBJ2-4; TRBD2 aligns across 16 bases. V shed 1 base and J 7 bases; nucleotides not matched to a gene: 7. CDR3 length: 18 amino acids. Germline V gives CDR1 LGHNA, CDR2 YNFKEQ. DNA for the CDR3: TGTGCCAGCAGCCAAGTTGAGGCGGGACTAGCGGGAGGGAACATTCAGTACTTC. Amino acids: CASSQVEAGLAGGNIQYF.

This clonotype was counted only a few times. The V call is TRBV24-1, the J call TRBJ2-1; tentative D call: TRBD2 (6 bases). The V and J ends lost 4 bases and 1 base respectively, with 7 bases between them. Germline V gene data show CDR1 as KGHDR and CDR2 as SFDVKD. This CDR3 spans 14 amino acids. CDR3 protein: CATSEGTSYNEQFF. The CDR3 DNA follows: TGTGCCACCAGTGAGGGGACTTCCTACAATGAGCAGTTCTTC.